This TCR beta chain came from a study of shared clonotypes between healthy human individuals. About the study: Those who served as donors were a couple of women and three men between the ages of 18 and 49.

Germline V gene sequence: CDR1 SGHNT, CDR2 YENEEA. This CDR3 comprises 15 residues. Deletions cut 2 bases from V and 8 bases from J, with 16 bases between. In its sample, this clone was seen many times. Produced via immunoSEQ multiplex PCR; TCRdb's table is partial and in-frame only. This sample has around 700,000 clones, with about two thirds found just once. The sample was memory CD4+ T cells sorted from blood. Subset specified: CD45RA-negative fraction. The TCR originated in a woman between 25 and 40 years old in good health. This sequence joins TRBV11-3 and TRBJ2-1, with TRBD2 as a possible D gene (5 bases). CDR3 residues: CASSLNLPGLDEQFF. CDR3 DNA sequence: TGTGCCAGCAGCTTAAACTTACCAGGACTCGATGAGCAGTTCTTC.